Shown below are 27 T cell receptor beta chains from a single sample sequenced in a study of blood T cell repertoires in COVID-19. The method was immunoSEQ multiplex PCR; TCRdb's version includes in-frame clones alone and lacks a portion of them. The sample has 200,000 to 300,000 clones, around nine tenths seen once. The sequencing sample was made of PBMCs or T cells enriched from blood (not recorded which). These TCRs come from a man aged 40-55 years who had recovered from COVID-19.

The chain is built from TRBV6-5 and TRBJ1-1, with 7 bases matching TRBD1. The CDR3 is 15 amino acids. J lost 0 bases, V lost 0 bases, and 1 base had no gene match. CDR1 is MNHEY, CDR2 SVGAGI, per germline. Here the CDR3 reads CASSYSDRMNTEAFF. CDR3 bases: TGTGCCAGCAGTTACTCGGACAGGATGAACACTGAAGCTTTCTTT.

This clone was seen more than once but under ten times. V is TRBV29-1 and J is TRBJ2-7; maybe TRBD2 (5 bases). V was shortened by 6 bases and J by 2 bases, with 20 bases between the two germline ends. The CDR3 consists of 15 residues. In germline, CDR1 is SQVTM, CDR2 ANQGSEA. This CDR3 reads CSVPSSEHPTYEQYF. CDR3 in DNA: TGCAGCGTCCCTAGCTCGGAGCACCCGACCTACGAGCAGTACTTC.

The chain uses TRBV4-3 and TRBJ1-1; 8 positions match TRBD1. Germline lookup yields CDR1 LGHNA and CDR2 YSLEER. The CDR3 length is 15 residues. J gave up 4 bases and V 0 bases, and 4 bases lay outside the gene matches. CDR3 sequence (DNA): TGCGCCAGCAGCCAAGATCAACAGGGGGGCACTGAAGCTTTCTTT. Amino acid sequence: CASSQDQQGGTEAFF.

The V gene is TRBV4-2, the J gene TRBJ2-7, with TRBD2 matching over 9 bases. Germline V gene data show CDR1 as LGHNA and CDR2 as YNFKEQ. CDR3 size: 16 residues. The junction had 9 bases not matched to a gene; V was cut back by 0 bases and J by 6 bases. CDR3 sequence: CASSQDWLAGQGEQYF. CDR3 nucleotide sequence: TGTGCCAGCAGCCAAGATTGGCTAGCGGGACAAGGCGAGCAGTACTTC.

V is TRBV10-1 and J is TRBJ1-1; TRBD1 matches at 8 bases. CDR1 WNHNN and CDR2 SYGVQD come from the germline V gene (reference sequence). This CDR3 has 17 residues. V lost 10 bases and J lost 0; bases outside the gene matches: 16. CDR3 DNA: TGCGCCATCCCAATCCGAGACAGGGGCCCCATGAACACTGAAGCTTTCTTT. It specifies CAIPIRDRGPMNTEAFF.

The count of this clone is one. The chain joins TRBV9 to TRBJ2-1, with 11 bases aligning to TRBD1. The CDR3 length is 17 residues. Germline CDR1 is SGDLS and CDR2 is YYNGEE. V gave up 4 bases and J gave up 7 bases; unmatched junction bases: 13. CDR3 protein: CASSLDRTGGLRNEQFF. The DNA of the CDR3 is TGTGCCAGCAGCTTGGATCGGACAGGGGGCTTAAGGAATGAGCAGTTCTTC.

This sequence joins TRBV14 and TRBJ2-1, with a tentative D call TRBD1 (7 bases). Trimming shortened V by 0 bases and J by 3 bases, and 9 bases separated the two germline ends. This CDR3 has 15 amino acids. Germline CDR1 is SGHDN and CDR2 is FVKESK. The CDR3 DNA reads as TGTGCCAGCAGCCAAGACAGGGGGGACTACAATGAGCAGTTCTTC. It specifies CASSQDRGDYNEQFF.

The V and J genes are TRBV7-2 and TRBJ1-4, with a possible D match to TRBD1 (6 bases). V was clipped by 5 bases and J by 4 bases, with 17 bases between them. The CDR3 is 16 residues long. The germline CDR1 and CDR2 sequences are SGHTA and FQGNSA. CDR3 nucleotides: TGTGCCAGCAGCCGTGGGGGGGGCAGAGGTAATGAAAAACTGTTTTTT. This gives the protein CASSRGGGRGNEKLFF.

The J gene is TRBJ2-1, the V gene TRBV18; 11 nucleotides align to TRBD2. The junction had 7 bases not matched to a gene; V was cut back by 3 bases and J by 9 bases. The CDR3 is 15 residues long. Looked up from germline, CDR1 is KGHSH and CDR2 is LQKENI. The CDR3 bases are TGTGCCAGCTCACCTACTAGCGGGAGCGTGATTGAGCAGTTCTTC. This gives the protein CASSPTSGSVIEQFF.

The rearrangement joins TRBV7-6 to TRBJ2-7, with TRBD2 identical over 7 bases. Trimming cost V 0 bases and J 3 bases; bases outside gene matches: 5. Germline V gives CDR1 SGHVS, CDR2 FNYEAQ. This CDR3 comprises 15 residues. The DNA for the CDR3 is TGTGCCAGCAGCTTAGCTAGCGGGCCTCTCTACGAGCAGTACTTC. Amino acid sequence: CASSLASGPLYEQYF.

The chain has TRBV9 and TRBJ1-6; D is possibly TRBD1 (5 bases). V shed 0 bases and J shed 10 bases, with 14 bases lying between them. The CDR3 loop spans 15 amino acids. CDR1 is SGDLS and CDR2 is YYNGEE in the germline V gene. The CDR3 spells CASSVGVGRGSPLHF. The CDR3 nucleotides read TGTGCCAGCAGCGTAGGGGTGGGGAGGGGCTCACCCCTCCACTTT.

This clone was found once. The chain recombines TRBV5-1 with TRBJ2-3, with 7 bases aligning to TRBD1. The germline CDR1 and CDR2 sequences are SGHRS and YFSETQ. The ends lost 2 bases at V and 1 base at J; junction bases unmatched: 4. The CDR3 is 15 amino acids. CDR3 loop: CASSFLQGGTDTQYF. Written as DNA, the CDR3 is TGCGCCAGCAGCTTCTTGCAGGGGGGCACAGATACGCAGTATTTT.

The rearrangement uses TRBV7-2 and TRBJ1-5; D not certain. CDR1 SGHTA and CDR2 FQGNSA come from the germline V gene. Between the trimmed V and J ends, which lost 5 bases and 7 bases, there was a span of 24 bases. This CDR3 is 17 amino acids long. The CDR3 here is CASSGGMGPASSQPQHF. The CDR3 DNA is TGTGCCAGCAGCGGAGGTATGGGTCCGGCTTCGTCCCAGCCCCAGCATTTT.

The chain carries TRBV29-1 and TRBJ1-1; 8 nucleotides line up with TRBD1. Trimming took 6 bases from V and 4 from J; bases not matched to a gene: 13. Germline V gene lookup returns CDR1 SQVTM and CDR2 ANQGSEA. The CDR3 contains 15 residues. CDR3 sequence (DNA): TGCAGCGTCCTAACGAGACAGGGGTTAGGCACTGAAGCTTTCTTT. Amino acids: CSVLTRQGLGTEAFF.

The chain carries TRBV12-3 or TRBV12-4 and TRBJ2-7; TRBD1 aligns across 8 bases. CDR3 length equals 13 residues. Unmatched junction bases numbered 5, after V lost 8 bases and J lost 2 bases. The CDR3 nucleotides read TGTGCCAGCGGGATACAGGGGGCCTACGAGCAGTACTTC. Its protein is CASGIQGAYEQYF.

This rearrangement joins TRBV7-8 to TRBJ1-2; 10 nucleotides line up with TRBD1. The CDR3 is 16 residues long. The germline gives CDR1 SGHVS, CDR2 FQNEAQ. Unmatched junction bases numbered 9, after V lost 5 bases and J lost 3 bases. CDR3 in DNA: TGTGCCAGCAGCCGAGACAGGGGGCAATTAGACTATGGCTACACCTTC. The encoded protein is CASSRDRGQLDYGYTF. Based on the CDR3 plus reference TRBV7-8 and TRBJ1-2, the full variable domain is GAGVSQSPRYKVAKRGQDVALRCDPISGHVSLFWYQQALGQGPEFLTYFQNEAQLDKSGLPSDRFFAERPEGSVSTLKIQRTQQEDSAVYLCASSRDRGQLDYGYTFGSGTRLTVV.

This clone was counted a few times. The V gene is TRBV27, the J gene TRBJ1-4; TRBD1 aligns across 10 bases. The CDR3 runs 15 residues. The germline V gene encodes CDR1 MNHEY and CDR2 SMNVEV (reference sequence). J gave up 5 bases and V 1 base, and 1 base lay outside the gene matches. This CDR3 is CASSLWGQGNEKLFF. In DNA form, the CDR3 reads TGTGCCAGCAGTTTATGGGGACAGGGGAATGAAAAACTGTTTTTT.

A single count supports this clone. The V call is TRBV6-5, the J call TRBJ1-2; tentatively, D is TRBD1 (5 bases). Germline V gene data show CDR1 as MNHEY and CDR2 as SVGAGI. The CDR3 is made up of 12 amino acids. V lost 6 bases, J lost 4 bases, and 9 bases lay in between. The CDR3 protein is CASRKDTYGYTF. As DNA, the CDR3 is TGTGCCAGCAGGAAGGACACCTATGGCTACACCTTC.

The chain joins TRBV27 to TRBJ1-2; D possibly corresponds to TRBD1 (5 bases). Germline V lookup: CDR1 MNHEY, CDR2 SMNVEV (reference sequence). V lost 2 bases and J lost 4, with 11 bases in between. This CDR3 is 14 amino acids long. DNA for the CDR3: TGTGCCAGCAGTTTAGGGGGGAATATCTATGGCTACACCTTC. Translated, it gives CASSLGGNIYGYTF.

This chain connects TRBV6-5 to TRBJ2-1; the D gene is possibly TRBD2 (5 bases). Trimming pared 7 bases from V and 4 bases from J, leaving 17 bases between. Germline V gene lookup returns CDR1 MNHEY and CDR2 SVGAGI. The CDR3 consists of 15 residues. CDR3 region: CASMDVGIFYNEQFF. As DNA, the CDR3 is TGTGCCAGCATGGACGTCGGGATCTTTTACAATGAGCAGTTCTTC.

The chain links TRBV19 to TRBJ2-5, with 8 positions matching TRBD2. The CDR3 extends over 15 amino acids. V shed 3 bases, J shed 4 bases, and the junction held 7 bases outside the gene matches. Germline CDR1 is LNHDA and CDR2 is SQIVND (reference sequence). CDR3 amino acids: CASSIAGTSGETQYF. The CDR3 DNA is TGTGCCAGTAGTATCGCCGGGACTAGTGGAGAGACCCAGTACTTC.

The chain has TRBV7-9 and TRBJ1-2; TRBD1 is a possible D gene (6 bases). Trimming left V 1 base short and J 4 bases short, with 13 bases between. The CDR3 sequence is 15 residues long. Per the germline V gene, CDR1 is SEHNR and CDR2 is FQNEAQ (reference sequence). CDR3 amino acids: CASSLDPGAAYGYTF. DNA for the CDR3: TGTGCCAGCAGCTTAGACCCAGGGGCTGCCTATGGCTACACCTTC. Supplemented by reference TRBV7-9 and TRBJ1-2, the full variable domain reads DTGVSQNPRHKITKRGQNVTFRCDPISEHNRLYWYRQTLGQGPEFLTYFQNEAQLEKSRLLSDRFSAERPKGSFSTLEIQRTEQGDSAMYLCASSLDPGAAYGYTFGSGTRLTVV.

The CDR3 coding sequence is TGTGCCAGCAGTCCTGACAGGGTAGCAGGAAACACCATATATTTT. Protein product: CASSPDRVAGNTIYF. This chain connects TRBV5-4 to TRBJ1-3; 7 bases map to TRBD1. Germline CDR1 SGHNT, CDR2 YYREEE (reference sequence). V was clipped by 5 bases and J by 4 bases; unmatched bases: 9. This CDR3 contains 15 residues.

V usage is TRBV4-3 and J usage is TRBJ2-1; 10 bases are a match to TRBD2. The germline V gene encodes CDR1 LGHNA and CDR2 YSLEER. Unmatched junction bases numbered 1, after V lost 1 base and J lost 4 bases. The CDR3 covers 15 residues. As DNA, the CDR3 is TGCGCCAGCAGCCAAGGACTAGCGGGTTACAATGAGCAGTTCTTC. Protein sequence: CASSQGLAGYNEQFF.

The V and J genes are TRBV5-1 and TRBJ1-4; a possible D gene is TRBD1 (6 bases). Trimming took 4 bases from V and 4 from J, leaving 8 bases between them. CDR3 length: 13 residues. The germline V gene encodes CDR1 SGHRS and CDR2 YFSETQ. CDR3 coding DNA: TGCGCCAGCAGCACGGACAGTAATGAAAAACTGTTTTTT. Its protein product is CASSTDSNEKLFF.

This chain uses TRBV19 with TRBJ1-1, with 9 bases that match TRBD1. The J segment lost 5 bases and the V segment lost 11 bases, leaving 6 bases of the junction unmatched. The CDR3 is made up of 12 amino acids. Per the germline V gene, CDR1 is LNHDA and CDR2 is SQIVND (reference sequence). Here the CDR3 reads CASGTGSTEAFF. DNA of the CDR3: TGTGCCTCCGGGACAGGGTCTACTGAAGCTTTCTTT.

V and J are TRBV9 and TRBJ2-2; 10 bases fit TRBD1. Losses at the gene ends were 3 bases for V and 6 bases for J; bases not matched to a gene: 5. CDR1 SGDLS and CDR2 YYNGEE come from the germline V gene. CDR3 size: 15 residues. The CDR3 DNA follows: TGTGCCAGCAGCGCAGCCGGGACAGGGGCCGGGGAGCTGTTTTTT. Protein product: CASSAAGTGAGELFF.